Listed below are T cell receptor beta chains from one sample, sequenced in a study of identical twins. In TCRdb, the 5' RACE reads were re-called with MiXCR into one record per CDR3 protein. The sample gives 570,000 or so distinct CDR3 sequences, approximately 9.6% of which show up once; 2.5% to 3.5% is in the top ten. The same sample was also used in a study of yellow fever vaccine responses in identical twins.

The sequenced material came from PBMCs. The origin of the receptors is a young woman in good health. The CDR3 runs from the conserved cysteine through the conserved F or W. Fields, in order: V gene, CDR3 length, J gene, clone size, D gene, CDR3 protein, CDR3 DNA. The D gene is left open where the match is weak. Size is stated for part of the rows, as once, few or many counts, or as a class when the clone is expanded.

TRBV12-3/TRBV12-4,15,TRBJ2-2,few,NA,CASSTPSANTGELFF,TGTGCCAGCAGTACTCCCTCCGCGAACACCGGGGAGCTGTTTTTT
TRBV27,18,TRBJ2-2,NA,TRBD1,CASSLWQGDRTNTGELFF,TGTGCCAGCAGTTTATGGCAAGGGGACAGGACGAACACCGGGGAGCTGTTTTTT
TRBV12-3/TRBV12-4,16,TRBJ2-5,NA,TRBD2,CASSFQLAENQETQYF,TGTGCCAGCAGTTTTCAACTAGCGGAGAACCAAGAGACCCAGTACTTC
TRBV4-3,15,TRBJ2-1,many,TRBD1,CASSQGTGRHNEQFF,TGCGCCAGCAGCCAAGGGACAGGTCGGCACAATGAGCAGTTCTTC
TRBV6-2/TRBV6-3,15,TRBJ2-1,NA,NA,CASSYSFQGSTEQFF,TGTGCCAGCAGTTACTCTTTCCAGGGCTCAACTGAGCAGTTCTTC
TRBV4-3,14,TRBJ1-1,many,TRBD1,CASSQEGTGEEAFF,TGCGCCAGCAGCCAAGAGGGGACAGGCGAGGAAGCTTTCTTT
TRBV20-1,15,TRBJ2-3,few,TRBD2,CSATGLAGVLDTQYF,TGCAGTGCCACCGGACTAGCGGGAGTTTTAGATACGCAGTATTTT
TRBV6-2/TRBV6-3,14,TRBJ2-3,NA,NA,CASSTWGATDTQYF,TGTGCCAGCAGTACGTGGGGGGCCACAGATACGCAGTATTTT
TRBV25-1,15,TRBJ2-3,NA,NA,CASSPYGAATDTQYF,TGTGCCAGCAGTCCTTATGGAGCGGCGACAGATACGCAGTATTTT
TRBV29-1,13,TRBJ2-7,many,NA,CSVVVKFPYEQYF,TGCAGCGTTGTGGTAAAATTCCCCTACGAGCAGTACTTC
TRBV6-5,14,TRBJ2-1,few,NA,CASSYRTSGGEQFF,TGTGCCAGCAGTTACCGGACCTCCGGGGGTGAGCAGTTCTTC
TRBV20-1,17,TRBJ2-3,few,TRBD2,CSAHGPLAGASTDTQYF,TGCAGTGCCCACGGCCCACTAGCGGGGGCTAGCACAGATACGCAGTATTTT
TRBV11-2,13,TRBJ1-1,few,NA,CASSRTWNTEAFF,TGTGCCAGCAGCCGGACGTGGAACACTGAAGCTTTCTTT
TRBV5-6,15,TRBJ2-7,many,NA,CASSLGAGSLYEQYF,TGTGCCAGCAGCTTGGGTGCGGGAAGCCTCTACGAGCAGTACTTC
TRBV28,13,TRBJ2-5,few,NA,CASSRRVGETQYF,TGTGCCAGCAGTCGGAGAGTAGGGGAGACCCAGTACTTC
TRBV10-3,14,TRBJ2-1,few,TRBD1,CAARDSNTGGEQFF,TGTGCCGCACGGGACAGTAATACGGGCGGTGAGCAGTTCTTC
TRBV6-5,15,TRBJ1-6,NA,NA,CASSYSTVFGSPLHF,TGTGCCAGCAGTTACTCGACAGTTTTTGGGTCACCCCTCCACTTT
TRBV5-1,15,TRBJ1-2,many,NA,CASSLQPGEHYGYTF,TGCGCCAGCAGCTTGCAGCCAGGGGAACACTATGGCTACACCTTC
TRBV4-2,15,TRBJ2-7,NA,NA,CASSQDRGGSYEQYF,TGTGCCAGCAGCCAAGATCGGGGCGGTTCCTACGAGCAGTACTTC
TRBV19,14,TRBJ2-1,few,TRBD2,CASAALAGFNEQFF,TGTGCCAGTGCCGCTCTAGCGGGGTTCAATGAGCAGTTCTTC
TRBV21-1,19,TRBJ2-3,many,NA,CASSKIDAYGAGGTDTQYF,TGTGCCAGCAGCAAAATTGATGCTTATGGAGCGGGAGGAACAGATACGCAGTATTTT
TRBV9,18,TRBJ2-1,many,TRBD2,CASSPGVAGGQTRNEQFF,TGTGCCAGCAGCCCAGGGGTAGCGGGGGGGCAGACCCGCAATGAGCAGTTCTTC
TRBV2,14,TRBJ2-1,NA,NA,CASPGAGEVNEQFF,TGTGCCAGCCCCGGGGCCGGAGAGGTTAATGAGCAGTTCTTC
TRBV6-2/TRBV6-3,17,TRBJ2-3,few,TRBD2,CASSYSAAGGSTDTQYF,TGTGCCAGCAGTTACTCGGCAGCGGGAGGGAGCACAGATACGCAGTATTTT
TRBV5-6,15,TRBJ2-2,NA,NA,CASSRPGEDTGELFF,TGTGCCAGCAGCCGACCAGGGGAGGACACCGGGGAGCTGTTTTTT
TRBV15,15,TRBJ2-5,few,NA,CATSPSGRFSETQYF,TGTGCCACCAGCCCCTCCGGGCGCTTTTCCGAGACCCAGTACTTC
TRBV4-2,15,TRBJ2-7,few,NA,CASSQRSGESYEQYF,TGTGCCAGCAGCCAAAGGTCAGGGGAGTCATACGAGCAGTACTTC
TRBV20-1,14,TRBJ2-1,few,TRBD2,CSAQLAGGLNEQFF,TGCAGTGCTCAGCTAGCGGGGGGCCTCAATGAGCAGTTCTTC
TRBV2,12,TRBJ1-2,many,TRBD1,CASNDRVGGYTF,TGTGCCAGCAATGACAGGGTTGGCGGCTACACCTTC
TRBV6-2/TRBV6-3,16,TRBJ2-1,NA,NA,CASSRVRGAFSNEQFF,TGTGCCAGCAGTCGCGTCCGGGGGGCCTTTTCGAATGAGCAGTTCTTC
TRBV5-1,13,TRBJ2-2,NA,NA,CASTPSDTGELFF,TGCGCCAGCACGCCCTCCGACACCGGGGAGCTGTTTTTT
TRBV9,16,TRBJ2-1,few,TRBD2,CASSSQAGGPDNEQFF,TGTGCCAGCAGCTCGCAAGCGGGGGGGCCTGACAATGAGCAGTTCTTC
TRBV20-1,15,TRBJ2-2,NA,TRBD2,CSASPAGAGTGELFF,TGCAGTGCTTCGCCCGCGGGAGCAGGGACCGGGGAGCTGTTTTTT
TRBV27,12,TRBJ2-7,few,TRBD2,CASSITSGRQYF,TGTGCCAGCAGTATCACTAGCGGGCGGCAGTACTTC
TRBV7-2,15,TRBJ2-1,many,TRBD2,CASSSDAGVYNEQFF,TGTGCCAGCAGCTCTGACGCGGGAGTCTACAATGAGCAGTTCTTC
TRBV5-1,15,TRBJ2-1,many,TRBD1,CASSYGDSSYNEQFF,TGCGCCAGCAGCTACGGGGACAGCTCCTACAATGAGCAGTTCTTC
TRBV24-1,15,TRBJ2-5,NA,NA,CATSDKRTLQETQYF,TGTGCCACCAGTGATAAAAGAACTCTTCAAGAGACCCAGTACTTC
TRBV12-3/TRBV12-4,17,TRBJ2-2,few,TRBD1,CASSLDNRGPGTGELFF,TGTGCCAGCAGTCTAGACAACAGGGGGCCAGGCACCGGGGAGCTGTTTTTT
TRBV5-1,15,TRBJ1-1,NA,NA,CASSLEQPLETEAFF,TGCGCCAGCAGCTTGGAACAGCCTCTTGAGACTGAAGCTTTCTTT
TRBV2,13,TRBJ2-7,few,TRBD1,CASSGDSPSEQYF,TGTGCCAGCAGTGGGGACAGTCCCTCCGAGCAGTACTTC
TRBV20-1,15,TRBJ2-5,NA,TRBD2,CSARNLAGAQETQYF,TGCAGTGCTAGAAATCTAGCGGGGGCTCAAGAGACCCAGTACTTC
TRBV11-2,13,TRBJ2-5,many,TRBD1,CASSAQGKETQYF,TGTGCCAGCAGCGCACAGGGGAAAGAGACCCAGTACTTC
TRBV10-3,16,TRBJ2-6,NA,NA,CAISGGWSPGANVLTF,TGTGCCATCAGTGGGGGATGGAGCCCTGGGGCCAACGTCCTGACTTTC